Only a few counts were recorded for the clone carrying this T cell receptor (beta chain). Antigen: not known. These data belong to a study of identical twins. Study findings and constraints: Because invariant MAIT and iNKT cells could be present, zero-insertion analyses could be partly confounded. Cord blood's abundant beta clonotypes had fewer insertions, unlike memory repertoires.

cDNA molecules carried unique molecular identifiers, and template switching added a universal primer site. TCRdb analysed the 5' RACE reads with MiXCR anew, one entry per CDR3 protein. The repertoire holds about 470,000 distinct CDR3 sequences, more than 20% seen once, with 2.9% in the top ten. CDR3 length: 14 residues. V was pared by 5 bases and J by 5 bases, with 13 bases between. The V gene's germline CDR1 is LNHDA and CDR2 SQIVND (reference sequence). These data were also filed under a second study, of T cells expressing NK-cell markers.

What was sequenced was CD4+ T cells sorted from blood. The sequence was collected from a woman between 18 and 29 years old in good health. The rearrangement joins TRBV19 to TRBJ2-1; D remains ambiguous. CDR3 protein: CASSWPGRNNEQFF. The DNA of the CDR3 is TGTGCCAGTAGTTGGCCCGGTAGGAACAATGAGCAGTTCTTC. Based on the CDR3 plus reference TRBV19 and TRBJ2-1, the full variable domain is DGGITQSPKYLFRKEGQNVTLSCEQNLNHDAMYWYRQDPGQGLRLIYYSQIVNDFQKGDIAEGYSVSREKKESFPLTVTSAQKNPTAFYLCASSWPGRNNEQFFGPGTRLTVL.